The clone carrying this T cell receptor (beta chain) appeared many times. The antigen is not known. V dropped 6 bases and J dropped 1 base, with 10 bases sitting between them. The CDR3 runs to 13 residues. CDR1 KGHSH and CDR2 LQKENI come from the germline V gene. The sample comes from a study of spatial heterogeneity in lung cancer. Background on the study: Consistently, beta-chain sequences turned up in larger numbers than alpha-chain sequences did. Study-level results: Higher tumor mutation counts went along with higher counts of expanded intratumoral alpha and beta TCRs. Estimation of coverage gave values of approximately 7.1% for alpha and approximately 14% for beta chains in tumor T cells.

Time point described: sample taken at primary tumor resection. In TCRdb, the 5' RACE reads were re-called with MiXCR into one record per CDR3 protein. This table has about 100,000 distinct CDR3 sequences, approximately 4% appearing once. This sequence was found in a male donor with early-stage non-small cell lung cancer. The chain couples TRBV18 to TRBJ2-7, with unresolved D. The specimen comprised lung tumor tissue, sampled at surgery. CDR3 in amino acids: CASSTPSSYEQYF. The CDR3 DNA follows: TGTGCCAGCTCCACGCCCAGTTCCTACGAGCAGTACTTC. Drawing the rest from reference TRBV18 and TRBJ2-7, the complete variable domain is NAGVMQNPRHLVRRRGQEARLRCSPMKGHSHVYWYRQLPEEGLKFMVYLQKENIIDESGMPKERFSAEFPKEGPSILRIQQVVRGDSAAYFCASSTPSSYEQYFGPGTRLTVT.